A selection of T cell receptor beta chains follows, all from one sample in a study of OX40 agonist ivuxolimab in advanced cancers. Generated by immunoSEQ multiplex PCR, the TCRdb table keeps only in-frame clones and is missing some. The sample includes roughly 10,000 clones, roughly 86% seen only once; the top ten take about 10%. Source: CD4+ or CD8+ T cells sorted from blood, taken in a trial of the OX40 agonist ivuxolimab. Receptor source: an adult with an advanced solid tumor such as melanoma, head and neck, liver or kidney cancer. The CDR3 runs from the conserved cysteine through the conserved F or W. D genes are given only for firm matches. Clone size appears in some rows only: once, few, many, or a class for an expanded clone.

TRBV5-6	.	TRBJ2-3	.	CASSFGVSSTDTQYF	TGTGCCAGCAGCTTCGGCGTCTCTAGCACAGATACGCAGTATTTT
TRBV19	TRBD1	TRBJ1-4	.	CASSLRTGGSIGEKLFF	TGTGCCAGTAGTCTCCGGACAGGGGGCAGTATTGGTGAAAAACTGTTTTTT
TRBV7-9	.	TRBJ2-7	.	CASSSEVTYTYEQYF	TGTGCCAGCAGCTCAGAGGTTACTTACACCTACGAGCAGTACTTC
TRBV7-9	.	TRBJ2-4	medium-sized	CASSLVGATKNIQYF	TGTGCCAGCAGCTTAGTAGGTGCTACCAAAAACATTCAGTACTTC
TRBV6-1	TRBD2	TRBJ2-5	.	CASSDSGGAGETQYF	TGTGCCAGCAGTGATAGCGGGGGGGCCGGGGAGACCCAGTACTTC
TRBV5-4	TRBD2	TRBJ2-5	.	CAFRQRGSQETQYF	TGTGCTTTCCGCCAGCGGGGGTCCCAAGAGACCCAGTACTTC
TRBV5-5	TRBD1	TRBJ2-1	.	CASSPTTGYNEQFF	TGTGCCAGCAGCCCTACGACAGGGTACAATGAGCAGTTCTTC
TRBV7-6	TRBD1	TRBJ2-1	.	CASSLGQYNEQFF	TGTGCCAGCAGCTTGGGACAGTACAATGAGCAGTTCTTC
TRBV7-8	TRBD2	TRBJ2-7	.	CASSPGERGLDYEQYF	TGTGCCAGCAGCCCCGGCGAGCGGGGGTTGGACTACGAGCAGTACTTC
TRBV6-1	.	TRBJ1-2	.	CASLGGGGYTF	TGTGCCAGCTTGGGCGGAGGGGGCTACACCTTC
TRBV23-1	.	TRBJ2-1	.	CASDSGTAYNEQFF	TGCGCCAGCGATAGCGGGACAGCTTACAATGAGCAGTTCTTC
TRBV5-8	.	TRBJ2-7	.	CASSLKGVGHEQYF	TGTGCCAGCAGCTTGAAAGGGGTGGGTCACGAGCAGTACTTC
TRBV9	TRBD2	TRBJ2-3	.	CASRRGGLSTDTQYF	TGTGCCAGCAGGCGCGGGGGGCTTTCCACAGATACGCAGTATTTT
TRBV6-6	TRBD1	TRBJ1-4	medium-sized	CASEQGHGNEKLFF	TGTGCCAGTGAACAGGGGCATGGTAATGAAAAACTGTTTTTT
TRBV10-3	TRBD2	TRBJ2-3	.	CATQAGFTDTQYF	TGTGCCACCCAAGCGGGGTTCACAGATACGCAGTATTTT
TRBV7-6	.	TRBJ2-3	once	CASSLGDSGTDTQYF	TGTGCCAGCAGCTTAGGGGATTCTGGCACAGATACGCAGTATTTT
TRBV19	.	TRBJ2-3	.	CASSISGTAGDTQYF	TGTGCCAGTAGTATCTCCGGGACAGCGGGGGATACGCAGTATTTT
TRBV5-4	.	TRBJ2-2	.	CASSLNTGELFF	TGTGCCAGCAGCTTGAACACCGGGGAGCTGTTTTTT
TRBV5-1	.	TRBJ2-2	.	CASSERSTSTGELFF	TGCGCCAGCAGCGAGAGGTCAACAAGCACCGGGGAGCTGTTTTTT
TRBV7-9	.	TRBJ1-6	.	CASSEGLAYNSPLHF	TGTGCCAGCAGCGAAGGACTGGCCTATAATTCACCCCTCCACTTT
TRBV28	.	TRBJ2-7	once	CASSLEGLPTYEQYF	TGTGCCAGCAGTTTAGAAGGACTGCCTACCTACGAGCAGTACTTC
TRBV7-3	.	TRBJ2-5	.	CASSLYGRRTSETQYF	TGTGCCAGCAGCTTATATGGCAGGAGGACTTCGGAGACCCAGTACTTC
TRBV19	.	TRBJ1-3	.	CASSWAVPGNTIYF	TGTGCCAGTTCTTGGGCCGTTCCTGGAAACACCATATATTTT
TRBV5-4	.	TRBJ2-5	once	CASSLDLASQETQYF	TGTGCCAGCAGCTTGGATCTAGCTAGTCAAGAGACCCAGTACTTC
TRBV9	.	TRBJ1-2	few	CASSVARGGYGYTF	TGTGCCAGCAGCGTAGCAAGGGGCGGCTATGGCTACACCTTC
TRBV4-2	TRBD1	TRBJ1-5	.	CASSQDQGALNQPQHF	TGTGCCAGCAGCCAAGACCAGGGGGCCCTCAATCAGCCCCAGCATTTT